This T cell receptor beta chain came from a study of cytomegalovirus exposure and HLA in healthy donors. General study results and limits: Three chains linked to CMV were shown in vitro to be specific for CMV antigens.

In regard to this clone: The antigen is undetermined.

Primers: 60 Vbeta forward and 13 Jbeta reverse. Generated by immunoSEQ multiplex PCR, the TCRdb table keeps only in-frame clones and is missing some. The table includes about 43,000 clones, about 60% detected once. Trimming cost V 7 bases and J 1 base, with 11 bases left between them. This CDR3 has 14 amino acids. The V gene's germline CDR1 is MNHEY and CDR2 SMNVEV (reference sequence). The sequencing input was PBMCs. This sequence joins TRBV27 and TRBJ1-3; D is unclear. The clonotype was recovered from a man aged 60 to 69 in good health and CMV-seropositive. The CDR3 loop reads CASTQADSGNTIYF. The CDR3 nucleotides are TGTGCCAGCACTCAGGCAGATTCTGGAAACACCATATATTTT.